The 27 T cell receptor beta chains below all came from one sample that was sequenced in a study of blood T cell repertoires in COVID-19. This table comes from immunoSEQ multiplex PCR, and its TCRdb copy is limited to in-frame clones, with some not included. In the table there are hundreds of thousands of clones, roughly 87% of which are singletons. Sequencing used peripheral blood. The source is a man between 18 and 35 years old with active or convalescent COVID-19.

The chain combines TRBV2 with TRBJ1-5, with 7 nucleotides matching TRBD1. The CDR3 consists of 13 residues. Germline V gives CDR1 SNHLY, CDR2 FYNNEI. V lost 8 bases, J lost 5 bases, and 6 bases stayed unmatched. DNA of the CDR3: TGTGCCAGCTCGACAGGGACTTATCAGCCCCAGCATTTT. Protein: CASSTGTYQPQHF.

This rearrangement joins TRBV19 to TRBJ2-5, with 10 bases identical to TRBD2. CDR3 size: 14 residues. Germline trimming cut 5 bases from V and 4 bases from J; bases unmatched to any gene: 4. Looked up from germline, CDR1 is LNHDA and CDR2 is SQIVND (reference sequence). CDR3 sequence (DNA): TGTGCCAGTAGTTTAGCGGGAGGCCTAGAGACCCAGTACTTC. Protein sequence: CASSLAGGLETQYF.

The rearrangement joins TRBV7-2 to TRBJ2-3; D is undetermined. CDR1 and CDR2 from the germline V gene are SGHTA and FQGNSA. Between the trimmed V and J ends, which lost 4 bases and 7 bases, there was a span of 15 bases. The CDR3 runs 14 residues. CDR3 nucleotides: TGTGCCAGCAGCTCCCTTGTGGCCATAAATACGCAGTATTTT. The encoded protein is CASSSLVAINTQYF.

V usage is TRBV2 and J usage is TRBJ2-5; D perhaps matches TRBD2 (6 bases). V was trimmed by 7 bases and J by 12 bases, leaving 21 bases between them. Germline CDR1 is SNHLY and CDR2 is FYNNEI. The CDR3 sequence is 13 residues long. CDR3 sequence (DNA): TGTGCCAGCAATGGGGAGGCGGGGCTTTCCGAGTACTTC. Its protein product is CASNGEAGLSEYF.

The V gene is TRBV27, the J gene TRBJ2-2, with 9 bases fitting TRBD2. This CDR3 is 19 amino acids long. Germline-derived CDR1 and CDR2 are MNHEY and SMNVEV (reference sequence). The trim removed 4 bases at V and 5 bases at J, leaving 17 bases unmatched. The CDR3 DNA is TGTGCCAGCAGTTCTTATGGGGATTCGGGACTAGCAGTGACCGGGGAGCTGTTTTTT. It is translated as CASSSYGDSGLAVTGELFF.

The gene calls are TRBV7-9 and TRBJ1-2; the D gene is possibly TRBD1 (5 bases). Germline CDR1 reads SEHNR; CDR2 reads FQNEAQ (reference sequence). The CDR3 runs 12 residues. The V gene lost 6 bases and the J gene lost 8 bases, with 13 bases spanning the gap. This CDR3 reads CASSSQGAGYTF. CDR3 DNA sequence: TGTGCCAGCAGTTCCCAAGGGGCGGGCTACACCTTC.

V is TRBV11-2 and J is TRBJ2-7; 8 bases are shared with TRBD2. The germline V gene encodes CDR1 SGHAT and CDR2 FQNNGV. Unmatched junction bases numbered 11, after V lost 7 bases and J lost 0 bases. The CDR3 covers 16 residues. In DNA form, the CDR3 reads TGTGCCAGCATAGAGGGGTATAGCGGGGCCTCCTACGAGCAGTACTTC. The encoded protein is CASIEGYSGASYEQYF.

This chain connects TRBV6-1 to TRBJ2-1, with TRBD2 matching over 9 bases. J gave up 7 bases and V 0 bases, and 13 bases lay outside the gene matches. The germline gives CDR1 MNHNS, CDR2 SASEGT. The CDR3 length is 18 residues. The CDR3 sequence is CASSEARIAGARRNEQFF. CDR3 sequence (DNA): TGTGCCAGCAGTGAAGCGAGGATAGCGGGAGCTCGGCGGAATGAGCAGTTCTTC.

This clone was seen once. The chain joins TRBV27 to TRBJ1-2; TRBD1 matches at 9 bases. This CDR3 has 14 residues. The J segment lost 5 bases and the V segment lost 3 bases, leaving 4 bases of the junction unmatched. Germline V gene sequence: CDR1 MNHEY, CDR2 SMNVEV (reference sequence). The CDR3 loop reads CASSFTGTGYGYTF. The CDR3 nucleotides read TGTGCCAGCAGTTTCACCGGGACAGGGTATGGCTACACCTTC.

The chain couples TRBV7-2 to TRBJ2-7, with D possibly being TRBD1 (5 bases). The V end lost 5 bases, the J end lost 3 bases, and 17 bases lay between the germline ends. Germline V CDR1 and CDR2: SGHTA, FQGNSA. The CDR3 has 15 residues. The CDR3 nucleotides are TGTGCCAGCAGCCCCTTCGCAGGGTCTATCTACGAGCAGTACTTC. Translated: CASSPFAGSIYEQYF.

The chain links TRBV12-1 to TRBJ1-1. TRBV12-1 is noted as a pseudogene. The CDR3 has 12 residues. Written as DNA, the CDR3 is TGTGCCATTTCCCGGGGGGACACTGAAGCTTTCTTT. It specifies CAISRGDTEAFF.

The chain is built from TRBV24-1 and TRBJ2-2, with 7 positions matching TRBD2. V trimming: 9 bases; J trimming: 4 bases; junction bases outside the gene matches: 7. The CDR3 contains 14 residues. In germline, CDR1 is KGHDR, CDR2 SFDVKD. The CDR3 spells CATAGEGSTGELFF. CDR3 nucleotide sequence: TGTGCCACCGCGGGGGAGGGTAGCACCGGGGAGCTGTTTTTT.

Comment on this clone: An end of the junction differs from the germline gene, which may be a read error. This sequence joins TRBV5-4 and TRBJ1-2, with D possibly matching TRBD1 (5 bases). Germline V gene lookup returns CDR1 SGHNT and CDR2 YYREEE (reference sequence). The CDR3 has 13 residues. CDR3 amino acids: CASRLMGGVGYTF. The CDR3 DNA follows: TGTGCCAGCCGCTTGATGGGGGGTGTAGGCTACACCTTC.

The chain links TRBV19 to TRBJ1-2; D uncertain. The germline V gene has CDR1 LNHDA and CDR2 SQIVND (reference sequence). Trimming left V 4 bases short and J 6 bases short, with 15 bases between. The CDR3 is made up of 14 amino acids. This chain's CDR3 is CASSKKPDSNGYTF. The CDR3 DNA reads TGTGCCAGTAGTAAAAAACCAGACTCAAATGGCTACACCTTC.

This CDR3 is CSATDRTTYEQYF. The CDR3 DNA sequence: TGCAGCGCCACGGACAGGACCACCTACGAGCAGTACTTC. V is TRBV29-1 and J is TRBJ2-7, with 7 bases aligning to TRBD1. V lost 7 bases, J lost 2 bases, and 8 bases stayed unmatched. Germline loops: CDR1 SQVTM, CDR2 ANQGSEA. The CDR3 covers 13 residues.

V is TRBV7-2 and J is TRBJ2-5, with D unclear. The V end was cut by 5 bases, the J end by 0 bases, with 10 bases between. CDR3 length: 14 residues. Germline CDR1 and CDR2: SGHTA and FQGNSA. CDR3 coding DNA: TGTGCCAGCAGCCCTGACATGTACCAAGAGACCCAGTACTTC. Its translation: CASSPDMYQETQYF.

Here the CDR3 DNA reads TGTGCCAGCACCGAAGCGGGAGGACCAACGGATACGCAGTATTTT. Translation gives CASTEAGGPTDTQYF. The chain uses TRBV16 and TRBJ2-3; 9 bases are shared with TRBD2. The CDR3 is 15 residues long. In germline, CDR1 is KGHSY, CDR2 FQNENV. V was clipped by 7 bases and J by 6 bases; unmatched bases: 11.

The rearrangement links TRBV19 to TRBJ1-5; D perhaps matches TRBD1 (5 bases). CDR1 and CDR2 from the germline V gene are LNHDA and SQIVND (reference sequence). This CDR3 comprises 17 residues. V was cut by 5 bases and J by 6 bases, with 23 bases left in between. Written as DNA, the CDR3 is TGTGCCAGTAGTCCGCTTGGGGGGACCCCCTCAGGTCAGCCCCAGCATTTT. Encoded protein: CASSPLGGTPSGQPQHF.

The rearrangement links TRBV18 to TRBJ1-6; 7 nucleotides agree with TRBD1. The germline V gene has CDR1 KGHSH and CDR2 LQKENI. The J segment lost 14 bases and the V segment lost 6 bases, leaving 19 bases of the junction unmatched. The CDR3 spans 16 residues. The CDR3 is CASSSSPSDRAMTLHF. The CDR3 DNA is TGTGCCAGCTCTTCCTCCCCCAGCGACAGGGCCATGACCCTCCACTTT.

This clone was picked up a small number of times. This sequence joins TRBV19 and TRBJ1-2, with TRBD1 matching over 9 bases. The germline V gene has CDR1 LNHDA and CDR2 SQIVND (reference sequence). With 6 bases clipped from V and 4 bases from J, the junction kept 6 bases outside the gene matches. The CDR3 loop spans 14 amino acids. The CDR3 region is CASRAGQGIYGYTF. CDR3 bases: TGTGCCAGTAGAGCCGGACAGGGGATCTATGGCTACACCTTC. Variable domain in full (rest from reference TRBV19 and TRBJ1-2): DGGITQSPKYLFRKEGQNVTLSCEQNLNHDAMYWYRQDPGQGLRLIYYSQIVNDFQKGDIAEGYSVSREKKESFPLTVTSAQKNPTAFYLCASRAGQGIYGYTFGSGTRLTVV.

The V call is TRBV30, the J call TRBJ1-6, with 10 bases matching TRBD1. From germline, CDR1 is GTSNPN and CDR2 SVGIG (reference sequence). The junction had 7 bases not matched to a gene; V was cut back by 1 base and J by 10 bases. CDR3 length: 15 residues. CDR3 in DNA: TGTGCCTGGAGTGCCCGACAGGGGGCTACCTCACCCCTCCACTTT. Residues: CAWSARQGATSPLHF.

V and J are TRBV9 and TRBJ2-1; D remains unclear. The CDR3 spans 9 residues. CDR1 and CDR2 from the germline V gene are SGDLS and YYNGEE. V was cut by 10 bases and J by 9 bases, with 8 bases left in between. The CDR3 loop is CAFPGEQFF. The CDR3, as DNA: TGTGCCTTTCCCGGTGAGCAGTTCTTC. Supplemented by reference TRBV9 and TRBJ2-1, the full variable domain reads DSGVTQTPKHLITATGQRVTLRCSPRSGDLSVYWYQQSLDQGLQFLIQYYNGEERAKGNILERFSAQQFPDLHSELNLSSLELGDSALYFCAFPGEQFFGPGTRLTVL.

This clone was seen just once. This sequence joins TRBV5-6 and TRBJ2-5; weak D call: TRBD1 (6 bases). Germline CDR1 reads SGHDT; CDR2 reads YYEEEE. V dropped 4 bases and J dropped 4 bases, with 11 bases sitting between them. This CDR3 contains 13 residues. CDR3 sequence: CASSGGQGETQYF. The CDR3, as DNA: TGTGCCAGCAGCGGGGGCCAGGGAGAGACCCAGTACTTC.

V gene TRBV7-8 combines with J gene TRBJ2-7; maybe TRBD2 (5 bases). This CDR3 is built from 14 residues. Germline values: CDR1 SGHVS, CDR2 FQNEAQ. The ends were cut back, 1 base at V and 1 base at J, with 8 bases in the middle. The CDR3 DNA reads as TGTGCCAGCAGCTTAGAGGGCGGGTCCTACGAGCAGTACTTC. This gives the protein CASSLEGGSYEQYF.

V and J are TRBV9 and TRBJ2-5, with D maybe TRBD2 (7 bases). Trimming cost V 0 bases and J 3 bases, with 18 bases left between them. Per the germline V gene, CDR1 is SGDLS and CDR2 is YYNGEE. The CDR3 spans 17 residues. The CDR3 DNA is TGTGCCAGCAGCGTAGCTTGGGGGGGCGGGACCGAAGAGACCCAGTACTTC. Its protein is CASSVAWGGGTEETQYF.

The CDR3 DNA follows: TGCGCCAGCAGCCAAGATGCCTTCAGGGGGCTAGATTATGGCTACACCTTC. Translated: CASSQDAFRGLDYGYTF. The chain links TRBV4-3 to TRBJ1-2; 8 bases align to TRBD1. The germline gives CDR1 LGHNA, CDR2 YSLEER. CDR3 length: 17 amino acids. V lost 0 bases to trimming and J lost 5 bases; unmatched junction nucleotides: 11.

The J gene is TRBJ2-7, the V gene TRBV6-5; weak D call: TRBD2 (5 bases). Germline V lookup: CDR1 MNHEY, CDR2 SVGAGI. Between the trimmed V and J ends, which lost 5 bases and 7 bases, there was a span of 12 bases. This CDR3 contains 12 residues. In nucleotides, the CDR3 is TGTGCCAGCAGTAAGAACACGGGGGAGCAGTACTTC. It translates to CASSKNTGEQYF.